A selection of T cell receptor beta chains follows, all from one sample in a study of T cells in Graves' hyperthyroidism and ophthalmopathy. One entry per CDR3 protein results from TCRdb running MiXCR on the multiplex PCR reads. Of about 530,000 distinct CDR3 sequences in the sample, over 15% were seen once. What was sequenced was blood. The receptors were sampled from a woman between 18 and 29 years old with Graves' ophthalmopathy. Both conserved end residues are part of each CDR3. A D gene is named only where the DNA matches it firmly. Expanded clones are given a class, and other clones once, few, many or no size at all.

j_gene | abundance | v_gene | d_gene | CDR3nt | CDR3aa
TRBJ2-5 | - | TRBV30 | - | TGTGCCTGGAGAACAGGGAGTAGGCCCCAAGAGACCCAGTACTTC | CAWRTGSRPQETQYF
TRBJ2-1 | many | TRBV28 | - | TGTGCCAGCAGTTTAGGACAGCCCAATGAGCAGTTCTTC | CASSLGQPNEQFF
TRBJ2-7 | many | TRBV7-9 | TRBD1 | TGTGCCAGCAGCTTATCGGGACAGGGCATCTCCTACGAGCAGTACTTC | CASSLSGQGISYEQYF
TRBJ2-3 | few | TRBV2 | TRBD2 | TGTGCCAGCAGGAGCAGGTGGCGGGGGGGCCGGGATACGCAGTATTTT | CASRSRWRGGRDTQYF
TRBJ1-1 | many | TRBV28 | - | TGTGCCAGCTGGAGCCTCATGAACACTGAAGCTTTCTTT | CASWSLMNTEAFF
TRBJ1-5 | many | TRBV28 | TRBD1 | TGTGCCAGCAGTGTAACAGGGGCCGACTTGAAACTCGGTCAGCCCCAGCATTTT | CASSVTGADLKLGQPQHF
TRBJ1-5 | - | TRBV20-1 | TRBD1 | TGCAGTGCAGGGCAGGGGGCGATTGGCAATCAGCCCCAGCATTTT | CSAGQGAIGNQPQHF
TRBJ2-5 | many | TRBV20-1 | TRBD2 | TGCAGTGCTAGAGATGCGGGAGGCCAAGAGACCCAGTACTTC | CSARDAGGQETQYF
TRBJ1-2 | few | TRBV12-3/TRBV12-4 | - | TGTGCCAGCAGTTACCCGAGATGGGGCTACACCTTC | CASSYPRWGYTF
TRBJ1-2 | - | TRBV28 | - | TGTGCCAGCAGTTTCTTCGGACAGAACTATGGCTACACCTTC | CASSFFGQNYGYTF
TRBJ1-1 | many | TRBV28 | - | TGTGCCAGCAGTTTGCAAGACAGCCAAGCTTTCTTT | CASSLQDSQAFF
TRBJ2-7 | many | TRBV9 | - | TGTGCCAGCAGCGTAGTTCCCGGGGACTACGAGCAGTACTTC | CASSVVPGDYEQYF
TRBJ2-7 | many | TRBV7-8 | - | TGTGCCAGCAGCACCAATAGGGTTCCCTCCTACGAGCAGTACTTC | CASSTNRVPSYEQYF
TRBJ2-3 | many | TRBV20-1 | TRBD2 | TGCAGTGCTAGAGATCTGGTAGCGGGGGATAACACAGATACGCAGTATTTT | CSARDLVAGDNTDTQYF
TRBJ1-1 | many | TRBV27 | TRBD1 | TGTGCCAGCAGTCTATGGCCCCCGGGACAGGGGGCTTCGAACACTGAAGCTTTCTTT | CASSLWPPGQGASNTEAFF
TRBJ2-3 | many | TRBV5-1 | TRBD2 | TGCGCCAGCAGCTTGGGGCTAGCGGGAGGACCCACAGATACGCAGTATTTT | CASSLGLAGGPTDTQYF
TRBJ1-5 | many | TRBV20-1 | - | TGCAGTGCTAGAGATTGGGTACAGCCCGAGAGCAATCAGCCCCAGCATTTT | CSARDWVQPESNQPQHF
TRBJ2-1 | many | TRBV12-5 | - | TGTGCTAGTGGTACCCCCGACGTTAATGAGCAGTTCTTC | CASGTPDVNEQFF
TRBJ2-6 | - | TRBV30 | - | TGTGCCTGGAGTGCAGGGCAGCGGCTCTCTGGGGCCAACGTCCTGACTTTC | CAWSAGQRLSGANVLTF
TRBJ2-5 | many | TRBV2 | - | TGTGCCAGCAGCAGGGGACGTGAAGAGACCCAGTACTTC | CASSRGREETQYF
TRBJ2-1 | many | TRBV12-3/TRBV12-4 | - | TGTGCCAGCAGAAACAACGGACCGCTAAATGAGCAGTTCTTC | CASRNNGPLNEQFF
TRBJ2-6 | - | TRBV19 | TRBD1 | TGTGCCAGTAGTCGCACCCCCGGGACAGGGGGCGCAACTGGCTCTGGGGCCAACGTCCTGACTTTC | CASSRTPGTGGATGSGANVLTF
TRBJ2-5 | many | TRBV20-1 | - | TGCAGTGCTAGAGACCCTGACCGGGAGACCCAGTACTTC | CSARDPDRETQYF
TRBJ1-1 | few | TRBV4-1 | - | TGCGCCAGCAGCCAAGATCCCAGAGGGGACACTGAAGCTTTCTTT | CASSQDPRGDTEAFF
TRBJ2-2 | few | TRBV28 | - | TGTGCCAGCAGCAGGGACTCCTTCACCGGGGAGCTGTTTTTT | CASSRDSFTGELFF